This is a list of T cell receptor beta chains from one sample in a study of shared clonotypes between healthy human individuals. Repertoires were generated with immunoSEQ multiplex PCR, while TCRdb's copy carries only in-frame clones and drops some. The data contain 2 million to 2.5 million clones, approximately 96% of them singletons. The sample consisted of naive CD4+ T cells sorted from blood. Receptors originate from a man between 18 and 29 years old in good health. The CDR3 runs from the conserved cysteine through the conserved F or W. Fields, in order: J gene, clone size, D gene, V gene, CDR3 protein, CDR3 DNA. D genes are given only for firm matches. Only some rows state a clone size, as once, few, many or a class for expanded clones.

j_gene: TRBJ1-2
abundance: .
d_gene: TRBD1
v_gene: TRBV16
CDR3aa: CASSRPDRTLYGYTF
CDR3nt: TGTGCCAGCAGCCGTCCGGACAGGACTTTGTATGGCTACACCTTC

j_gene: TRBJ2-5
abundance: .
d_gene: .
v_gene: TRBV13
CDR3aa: CASSFLHRVQETQYF
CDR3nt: TGTGCCAGCAGCTTCCTCCACAGGGTCCAAGAGACCCAGTACTTC

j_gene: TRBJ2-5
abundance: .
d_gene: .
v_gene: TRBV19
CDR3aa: CASSIGSKGPETQYF
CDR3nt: TGTGCCAGTAGTATAGGCTCCAAGGGGCCAGAGACCCAGTACTTC

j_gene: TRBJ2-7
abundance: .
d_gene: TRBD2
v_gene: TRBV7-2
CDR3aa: CASSLEGLGSYEQYF
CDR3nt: TGTGCCAGCAGCTTAGAGGGACTAGGTTCCTACGAGCAGTACTTC

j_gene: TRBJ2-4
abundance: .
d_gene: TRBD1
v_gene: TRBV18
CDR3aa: CASSLTVTGVGIQYF
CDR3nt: TGTGCCAGCTCACTAACTGTGACAGGGGTGGGCATTCAGTACTTC

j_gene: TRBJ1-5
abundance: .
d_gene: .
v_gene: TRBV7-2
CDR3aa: CASSSGPSSSPQHF
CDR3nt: TGTGCCAGCAGCTCTGGACCCTCTTCCTCTCCCCAGCATTTT

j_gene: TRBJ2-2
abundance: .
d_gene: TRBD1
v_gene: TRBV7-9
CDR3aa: CASSSRGGTGGNGELFF
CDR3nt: TGTGCCAGCAGCTCCAGAGGAGGGACAGGGGGCAACGGGGAGCTGTTTTTT

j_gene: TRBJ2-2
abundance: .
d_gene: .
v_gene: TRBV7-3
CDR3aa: CASSLFQGPNTGELFF
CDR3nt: TGTGCCAGCAGCTTATTTCAGGGCCCGAACACCGGGGAGCTGTTTTTT

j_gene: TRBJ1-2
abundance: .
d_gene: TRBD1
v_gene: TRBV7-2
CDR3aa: CASSLGGTVVGRYGYTF
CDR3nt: TGTGCCAGCAGCTTAGGTGGGACAGTGGTCGGAAGGTATGGCTACACCTTC

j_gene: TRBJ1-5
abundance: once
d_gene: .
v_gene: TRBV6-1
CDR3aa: CASHGEGLGNQPQHF
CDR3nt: TGTGCCAGCCATGGCGAGGGGCTCGGCAATCAGCCCCAGCATTTT

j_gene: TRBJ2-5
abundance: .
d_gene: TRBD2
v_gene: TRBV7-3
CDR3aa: CASSISGAETQYF
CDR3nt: TGTGCCAGCAGCATTAGCGGGGCAGAGACCCAGTACTTC

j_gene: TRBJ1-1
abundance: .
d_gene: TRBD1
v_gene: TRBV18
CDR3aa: CASSPPSGGQVEAFF
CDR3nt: TGTGCCAGCTCACCACCCTCAGGGGGGCAGGTTGAAGCTTTCTTT

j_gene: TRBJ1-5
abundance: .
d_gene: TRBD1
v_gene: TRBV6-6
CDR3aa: CASSGGQGNQPQHF
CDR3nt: TGTGCCAGCAGTGGGGGACAGGGCAATCAGCCCCAGCATTTT

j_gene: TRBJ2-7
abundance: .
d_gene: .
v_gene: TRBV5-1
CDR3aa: CASSPEYGYEQYF
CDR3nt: TGCGCCAGCAGCCCGGAGTACGGCTACGAGCAGTACTTC

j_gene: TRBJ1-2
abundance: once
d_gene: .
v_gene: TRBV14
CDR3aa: CASSQDRTYGYTF
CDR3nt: TGTGCCAGCAGCCAAGATCGCACGTATGGCTACACCTTC

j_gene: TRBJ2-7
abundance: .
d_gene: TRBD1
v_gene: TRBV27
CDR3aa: CASRASLTGISYEQYF
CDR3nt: TGTGCCAGCAGGGCCTCCTTGACAGGGATTTCCTACGAGCAGTACTTC

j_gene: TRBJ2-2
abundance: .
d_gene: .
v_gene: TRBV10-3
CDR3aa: CAISESGQGIADTGELFF
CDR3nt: TGTGCCATCAGTGAGTCGGGGCAGGGGATCGCGGACACCGGGGAGCTGTTTTTT

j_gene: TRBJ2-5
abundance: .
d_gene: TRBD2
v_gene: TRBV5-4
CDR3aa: CASSLTSVETQYF
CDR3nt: TGTGCCAGCAGCTTGACTAGCGTCGAGACCCAGTACTTC

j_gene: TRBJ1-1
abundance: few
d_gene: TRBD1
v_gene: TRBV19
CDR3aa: CASTGYDTEAFF
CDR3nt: TGTGCCTCGACAGGGTATGACACTGAAGCTTTCTTT

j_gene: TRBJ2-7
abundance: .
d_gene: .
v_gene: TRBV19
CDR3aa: CASSIGVGVAYEQYF
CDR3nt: TGTGCCAGTAGTATAGGTGTGGGGGTGGCCTACGAGCAGTACTTC

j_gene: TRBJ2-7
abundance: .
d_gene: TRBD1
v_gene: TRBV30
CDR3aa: CALQHPGQGADEQYF
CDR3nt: TGTGCCTTACAACACCCGGGACAGGGGGCTGACGAGCAGTACTTC

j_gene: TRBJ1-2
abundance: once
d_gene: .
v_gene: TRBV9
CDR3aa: CASSVEVNYGYTF
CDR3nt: TGTGCCAGCAGCGTAGAGGTAAACTATGGCTACACCTTC

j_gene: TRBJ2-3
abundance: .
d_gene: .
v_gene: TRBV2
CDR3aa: CASSFPGHMSTDTQYF
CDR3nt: TGTGCCAGCAGTTTCCCGGGACACATGAGCACAGATACGCAGTATTTT

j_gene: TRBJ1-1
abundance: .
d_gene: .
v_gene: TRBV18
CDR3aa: CASSPGTAQAFF
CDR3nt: TGTGCCAGCTCACCGGGGACGGCCCAGGCTTTCTTT

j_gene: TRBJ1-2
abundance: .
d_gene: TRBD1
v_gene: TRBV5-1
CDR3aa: CASSSGQGANYGYTF
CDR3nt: TGCGCCAGCAGCTCGGGACAGGGGGCTAACTATGGCTACACCTTC

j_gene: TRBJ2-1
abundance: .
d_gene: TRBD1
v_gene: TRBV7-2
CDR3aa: CASSLGTGGPYNEQFF
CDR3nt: TGTGCCAGCAGCTTAGGGACAGGGGGTCCCTACAATGAGCAGTTCTTC

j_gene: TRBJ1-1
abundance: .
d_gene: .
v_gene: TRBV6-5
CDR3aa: CASSYLGSTEAFF
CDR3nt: TGTGCCAGCAGTTACCTAGGGAGTACTGAAGCTTTCTTT

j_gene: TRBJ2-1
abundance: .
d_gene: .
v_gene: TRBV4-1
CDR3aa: CASSQGQLATSYNEQFF
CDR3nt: TGCGCCAGCAGCCAAGGACAACTAGCCACCTCCTACAATGAGCAGTTCTTC

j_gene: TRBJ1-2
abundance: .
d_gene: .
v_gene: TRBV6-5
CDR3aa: CASSPGYTYGYTF
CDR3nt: TGTGCCAGCAGTCCGGGATACACCTATGGCTACACCTTC

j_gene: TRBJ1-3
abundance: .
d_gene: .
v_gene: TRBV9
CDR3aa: CASSGRGAFSGNTIYF
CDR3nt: TGTGCCAGCAGCGGACGAGGAGCGTTCTCTGGAAACACCATATATTTT

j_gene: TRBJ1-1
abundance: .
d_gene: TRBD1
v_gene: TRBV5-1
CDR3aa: CASSGGTGQYTEAFF
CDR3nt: TGCGCCAGCAGCGGAGGGACAGGTCAGTACACTGAAGCTTTCTTT

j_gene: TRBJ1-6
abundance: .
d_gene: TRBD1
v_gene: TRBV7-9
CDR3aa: CASSRTGGDSPLHF
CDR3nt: TGTGCCAGCAGTCGAACAGGGGGAGATTCACCCCTCCACTTT

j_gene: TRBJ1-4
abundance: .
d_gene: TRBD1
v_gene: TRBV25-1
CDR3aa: CASSLAAGGNEKLFF
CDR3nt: TGTGCCAGCAGTTTGGCGGCAGGGGGCAATGAAAAACTGTTTTTT

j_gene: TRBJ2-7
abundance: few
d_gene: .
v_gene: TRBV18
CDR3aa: CASSPRQGATYEQYF
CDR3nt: TGTGCCAGCTCACCACGGCAGGGCGCAACCTACGAGCAGTACTTC

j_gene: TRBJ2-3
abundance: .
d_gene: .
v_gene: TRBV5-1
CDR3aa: CASSLRTGTTDTQYF
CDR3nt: TGCGCCAGCAGCTTGCGTACAGGGACCACAGATACGCAGTATTTT

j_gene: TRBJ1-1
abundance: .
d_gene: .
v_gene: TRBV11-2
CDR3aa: CASSLSQESTEAFF
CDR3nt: TGTGCCAGCAGCCTCTCCCAGGAGAGCACTGAAGCTTTCTTT

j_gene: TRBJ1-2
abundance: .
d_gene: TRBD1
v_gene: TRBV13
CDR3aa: CASSFDRVGYGYTF
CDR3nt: TGTGCCAGCAGCTTCGACAGGGTGGGGTATGGCTACACCTTC

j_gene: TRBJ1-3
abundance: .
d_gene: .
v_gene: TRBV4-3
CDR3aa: CASSQERDRSSGNTIYF
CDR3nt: TGCGCCAGCAGCCAAGAGCGGGACCGAAGCTCTGGAAACACCATATATTTT

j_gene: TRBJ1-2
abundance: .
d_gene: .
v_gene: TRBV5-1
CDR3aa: CASSLGTGENYGYTF
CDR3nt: TGCGCCAGCAGCTTAGGGACGGGGGAGAACTATGGCTACACCTTC

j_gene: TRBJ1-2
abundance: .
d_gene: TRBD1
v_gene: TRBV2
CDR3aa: CASSVRDSPYGYTF
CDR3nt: TGTGCCAGCAGTGTCAGGGACAGCCCCTATGGCTACACCTTC

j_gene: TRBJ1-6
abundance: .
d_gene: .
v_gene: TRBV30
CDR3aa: CAWSVLDNSPLHF
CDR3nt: TGTGCCTGGAGTGTACTTGATAATTCACCCCTCCACTTT

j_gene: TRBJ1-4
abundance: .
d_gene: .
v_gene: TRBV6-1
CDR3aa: CASSEGTNEKLFF
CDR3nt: TGTGCCAGCAGTGAAGGGACTAATGAAAAACTGTTTTTT

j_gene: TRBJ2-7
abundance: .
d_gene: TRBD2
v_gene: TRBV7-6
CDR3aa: CASSVGLAGAGYEQYF
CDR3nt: TGTGCCAGCAGCGTAGGGCTAGCGGGAGCGGGTTACGAGCAGTACTTC

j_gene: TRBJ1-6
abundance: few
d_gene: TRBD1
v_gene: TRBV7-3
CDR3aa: CASSLRQGANSPLHF
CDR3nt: TGTGCCAGCAGCTTACGGCAGGGGGCTAATTCACCCCTCCACTTT

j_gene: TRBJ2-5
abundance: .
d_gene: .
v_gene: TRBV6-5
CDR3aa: CASSYSGGGETQYF
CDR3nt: TGTGCCAGCAGTTACTCCGGTGGGGGCGAGACCCAGTACTTC

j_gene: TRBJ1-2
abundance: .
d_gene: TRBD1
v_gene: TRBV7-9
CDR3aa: CASSLSRTGRLGGYTF
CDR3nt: TGTGCCAGCAGCTTAAGCCGGACAGGGCGCCTTGGTGGCTACACCTTC

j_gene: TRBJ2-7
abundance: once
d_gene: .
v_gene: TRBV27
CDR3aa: CASSFGRLEYF
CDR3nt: TGTGCCAGCAGTTTTGGACGTCTGGAGTACTTC

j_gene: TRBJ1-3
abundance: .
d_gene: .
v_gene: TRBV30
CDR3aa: CAWRQGSSGNTIYF
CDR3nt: TGTGCCTGGAGACAGGGCAGCTCTGGAAACACCATATATTTT

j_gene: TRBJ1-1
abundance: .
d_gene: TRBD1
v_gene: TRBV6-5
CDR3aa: CASSYDGTVKGAFF
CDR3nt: TGTGCCAGCAGTTACGACGGGACAGTAAAGGGAGCTTTCTTT

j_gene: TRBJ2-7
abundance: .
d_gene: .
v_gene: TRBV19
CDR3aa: CASSNPGTSFSYEQYF
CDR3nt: TGTGCCAGTAGTAATCCGGGAACATCGTTCTCCTACGAGCAGTACTTC

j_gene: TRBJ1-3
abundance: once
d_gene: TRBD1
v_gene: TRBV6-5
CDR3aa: CASSRGGGQNTIYF
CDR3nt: TGTGCCAGCAGCCGCGGAGGGGGCCAGAACACCATATATTTT

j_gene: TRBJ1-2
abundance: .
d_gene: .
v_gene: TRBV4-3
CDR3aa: CASSRDRSYGYTF
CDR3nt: TGCGCCAGCAGCCGCGACAGATCCTATGGCTACACCTTC

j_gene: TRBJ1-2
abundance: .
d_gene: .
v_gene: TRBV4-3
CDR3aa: CASSQSQGYGYTF
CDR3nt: TGCGCCAGCAGCCAATCACAGGGCTATGGCTACACCTTC